The clone carrying this T cell receptor (beta chain) was detected a few times. What it recognizes is unknown. This record comes from a study of PD-1 blockade in classical Hodgkin lymphoma. Study results and caveats: Only CD4+ TCR diversity, not CD8+, had risen significantly by C4D1. It was among complete responders that baseline diversity resembled that of newly diagnosed patients. Healthy donors reportedly exceeded newly diagnosed patients in baseline TCR diversity.

The protocol was immunoSEQ multiplex PCR, while the TCRdb copy is restricted to in-frame clones and leaves out a portion. The repertoire holds 40,000 to 55,000 clones, with 80% as singletons. Time point in this sample: cycle 4 day 1 (C4D1), after six to seven weeks of nivolumab. All the patients suffered relapse after autologous stem cell transplantation, and brentuximab vedotin exposure differed. Best outcomes ranged across complete response, partial response and progressive disease. Per the germline V gene, CDR1 is SGHVS and CDR2 is FNYEAQ. The V and J ends lost 3 bases and 5 bases respectively, with 17 bases between them. The CDR3 is 16 amino acids.

Sequenced here: peripheral blood mononuclear cells (PBMCs), sampled before the fourth cycle of nivolumab. The chain has TRBV7-6 and TRBJ2-1; D might be TRBD1 (5 bases). This receptor was identified in a human donor with classical Hodgkin lymphoma. The CDR3 reads CASSLVTGTFDNEQFF. The CDR3, as DNA: TGTGCCAGCAGCTTGGTAACAGGCACCTTTGACAATGAGCAGTTCTTC.